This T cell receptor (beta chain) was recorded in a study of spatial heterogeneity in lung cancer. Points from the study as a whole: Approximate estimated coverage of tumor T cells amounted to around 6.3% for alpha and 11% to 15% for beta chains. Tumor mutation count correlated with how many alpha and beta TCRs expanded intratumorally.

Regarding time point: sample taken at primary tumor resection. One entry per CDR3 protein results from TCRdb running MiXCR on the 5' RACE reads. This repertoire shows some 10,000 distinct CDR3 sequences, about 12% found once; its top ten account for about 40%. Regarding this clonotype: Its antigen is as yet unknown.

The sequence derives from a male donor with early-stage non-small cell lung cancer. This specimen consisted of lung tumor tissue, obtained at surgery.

The DNA of the CDR3 is TGTGCCAGCAGCTTAGACAGGTGGGGCAATCAGCCCCAGCATTTT. The encoded protein is CASSLDRWGNQPQHF. The chain joins TRBV7-2 to TRBJ1-5; tentative D call: TRBD1 (5 bases). This CDR3 has 15 residues. V shed 1 base and J shed 2 bases, with 9 bases lying between them. CDR1 SGHTA and CDR2 FQGNSA come from the germline V gene.